This T cell receptor (beta chain) was captured in a study of cytomegalovirus exposure and HLA in healthy donors. Among the donors, all were healthy bone marrow donors. There are 12 residues in the CDR3. Germline values: CDR1 SEHNR, CDR2 FQNEAQ (reference sequence). With 5 bases removed from V and 2 bases from J, the gap between germline ends came to 6 bases. It was with 60 Vbeta and 13 Jbeta primers that the PCR ran. Here immunoSEQ multiplex PCR was the method, and the copy in TCRdb shows in-frame clones only, minus some. Of about 130,000 clones in the sample, roughly 84% were seen once. V usage is TRBV7-9 and J usage is TRBJ1-1; no reliable D call. This clonotype originated in a boy aged 5-17 years in good health and CMV-seronegative. Sequencing input: PBMCs. The CDR3 reads CASSPTNTEAFF. DNA for the CDR3: TGTGCCAGCAGCCCCACAAACACTGAAGCTTTCTTT.